The 27 T cell receptor beta chains in this list originate from one sample, sequenced in a study of T cell repertoires in cytomegalovirus infection. TCRdb used MiXCR to reprocess the reads, holding one entry per CDR3 protein. The table includes approximately 500,000 distinct CDR3 sequences, 16% detected once. The sequenced sample consisted of CD8+ T cells from PBMCs. The receptors here all came from a human donor in good health (CMV status not recorded). Some clones in this sample may be carry-over from other donors' samples.

The CDR3 coding sequence is TGTGCCAGCAGCGGGGAAACTAGAGAGCAGTTCTTC. Translated, it gives CASSGETREQFF. The rearrangement links TRBV9 to TRBJ2-1; D is possibly TRBD2 (5 bases). This CDR3 region has 12 residues. Trimming stripped 3 bases from V and 10 bases from J, with 11 bases between. Germline-derived CDR1 and CDR2 are SGDLS and YYNGEE.

This clonotype was seen more than once but under ten times. The chain is built from TRBV19 and TRBJ1-2; the D gene is possibly TRBD1 (5 bases). The CDR3 covers 14 residues. Germline loops: CDR1 LNHDA, CDR2 SQIVND (reference sequence). V was cut by 8 bases and J by 6 bases, with 19 bases left in between. CDR3 in amino acids: CASGPESRANGYTF. Written as DNA, the CDR3 is TGTGCCAGTGGCCCCGAGTCCAGGGCCAATGGCTACACCTTC.

This clonotype was recorded a few times. The chain is built from TRBV19 and TRBJ1-2; D not certain. There are 16 residues in the CDR3. CDR1 and CDR2 from the germline V gene are LNHDA and SQIVND (reference sequence). Trimming stripped 6 bases from V and 1 base from J, with 18 bases between. The CDR3, as DNA: TGTGCCAGTAGAAAGAGTCCGGGAGTTAATAACTATGGCTACACCTTC. Residues: CASRKSPGVNNYGYTF.

In this sample, this clonotype turned up many times. This chain uses TRBV7-9 with TRBJ2-1; no firm D call. Germline CDR1 reads SEHNR; CDR2 reads FQNEAQ (reference sequence). The CDR3 length is 12 residues. V was trimmed by 5 bases and J by 10 bases, leaving 12 bases between them. CDR3 in DNA: TGTGCCAGCAGCCAAGGTCTAAGGGAGCAGTTCTTC. Protein: CASSQGLREQFF. Together with reference TRBV7-9 and TRBJ2-1, the CDR3 gives the full variable domain: DTGVSQNPRHKITKRGQNVTFRCDPISEHNRLYWYRQTLGQGPEFLTYFQNEAQLEKSRLLSDRFSAERPKGSFSTLEIQRTEQGDSAMYLCASSQGLREQFFGPGTRLTVL.

This clonotype was seen repeatedly, ten times or more. The CDR3 reads CASSPAGGQYEQFF. CDR3 DNA sequence: TGTGCCAGCAGCCCAGCCGGGGGGCAATATGAGCAGTTCTTC. V gene TRBV11-2 combines with J gene TRBJ2-1; D may be TRBD2 (7 bases). The V end lost 5 bases, the J end lost 8 bases, and 16 bases lay between the germline ends. The germline gives CDR1 SGHAT, CDR2 FQNNGV. This CDR3 is built from 14 residues.

Many counts were recorded for this clonotype. This chain joins TRBV6-2 or TRBV6-3 and TRBJ2-7; 9 positions match TRBD1. The trim removed 3 bases at V and 3 bases at J, leaving 6 bases unmatched. Germline assignment: CDR1 MNHEY and CDR2 SVGEGT. The CDR3 is 15 residues long. The CDR3 loop is CASSYPGTGSYEQYF. CDR3 nucleotides: TGTGCCAGCAGTTATCCCGGGACAGGGAGCTACGAGCAGTACTTC.

In this sample, this clonotype turned up many times. The CDR3 sequence: CSAINLDRGLSGYTF. The CDR3 region has the DNA TGCAGTGCTATTAATTTGGACAGGGGGCTCTCTGGCTACACCTTC. V and J are TRBV20-1 and TRBJ1-2, with 11 bases that match TRBD1. Per the germline V gene, CDR1 is DFQATT and CDR2 is SNEGSKA (reference sequence). After removal of 4 bases from V and 7 bases from J, the junction contained 11 bases not matched to a gene. CDR3 length equals 15 residues.

In this sample, this clonotype turned up many times. V and J are TRBV7-8 and TRBJ2-5; D is unresolved. Germline CDR1 SGHVS, CDR2 FQNEAQ. This CDR3 spans 16 amino acids. The V and J ends lost 0 bases and 3 bases respectively, with 14 bases between them. The CDR3 loop reads CASSLALGRMEETQYF. CDR3 bases: TGTGCCAGCAGCTTAGCTCTAGGGCGGATGGAAGAGACCCAGTACTTC.

In its sample, this clonotype was seen once. One junction end disagrees with the germline gene, perhaps due to a read error. The chain couples TRBV5-1 to TRBJ2-1, with 15 positions matching TRBD2. Germline V gives CDR1 SGHRS, CDR2 YFSETQ. This CDR3 is built from 19 residues. The chain's CDR3 is CASSLGTSGGAGSYNDQFF. The CDR3 nucleotides are TGCGCCAGCAGCTTGGGGACTAGCGGGGGGGCAGGATCCTACAATGATCAGTTCTTC.

V and J are TRBV5-4 and TRBJ1-1; D gene ambiguous. The CDR3 spans 17 residues. The V end was cut by 3 bases, the J end by 3 bases, with 21 bases between. Germline V gene data show CDR1 as SGHNT and CDR2 as YYREEE (reference sequence). The CDR3 loop is CASSSPGPPRSDTEAFF. CDR3 DNA sequence: TGTGCCAGCAGCTCACCGGGCCCCCCCCGATCGGACACTGAAGCTTTCTTT. Supplemented by reference TRBV5-4 and TRBJ1-1, the full variable domain reads ETGVTQSPTHLIKTRGQQVTLRCSSQSGHNTVSWYQQALGQGPQFIFQYYREEENGRGNFPPRFSGLQFPNYSSELNVNALELDDSALYLCASSSPGPPRSDTEAFFGQGTRLTVV.

A few counts support this clonotype. V is TRBV27 and J is TRBJ1-4, with D hard to call. The germline V gene encodes CDR1 MNHEY and CDR2 SMNVEV (reference sequence). CDR3 size: 13 residues. The germline V and J ends were trimmed by 6 bases and 4 bases, with 9 bases remaining between them. The CDR3 reads CASSRRLNEKLFF. CDR3 in DNA: TGTGCCAGCAGCCGCAGACTTAATGAAAAACTGTTTTTT.

The chain has TRBV5-1 and TRBJ2-1, with 8 bases identical to TRBD1. CDR1 and CDR2 (germline): SGHRS, YFSETQ. With V trimmed by 1 base and J by 2 bases, 5 bases remained unmatched. CDR3 length: 16 residues. Written as DNA, the CDR3 is TGCGCCAGCAGCTTGACAGGGGGTAGCCCCTACAATGAGCAGTTCTTC. This codes for CASSLTGGSPYNEQFF. Based on the CDR3 plus reference TRBV5-1 and TRBJ2-1, the full variable domain is KAGVTQTPRYLIKTRGQQVTLSCSPISGHRSVSWYQQTPGQGLQFLFEYFSETQRNKGNFPGRFSGRQFSNSRSEMNVSTLELGDSALYLCASSLTGGSPYNEQFFGPGTRLTVL.

Many counts were recorded for this clonotype. This chain uses TRBV12-3 or TRBV12-4 with TRBJ2-7, with 9 bases that match TRBD2. Unmatched junction bases numbered 9, after V lost 6 bases and J lost 3 bases. This CDR3 has 15 residues. The CDR3 sequence: CASSYRGSGGYEQYF. CDR3 DNA sequence: TGTGCCAGCAGCTATAGGGGTAGCGGGGGCTACGAGCAGTACTTC.

This clonotype was found a few times. The V gene is TRBV10-3, the J gene TRBJ2-1, with D tentatively TRBD2 (6 bases). The V gene's germline CDR1 is ENHRY and CDR2 SYGVKD. The V end lost 3 bases, the J end lost 8 bases, and 17 bases lay between the germline ends. This CDR3 comprises 15 residues. This CDR3 is CAISDPGLSGHEQFF. The CDR3 DNA reads TGTGCCATCAGTGACCCGGGACTCTCAGGTCATGAGCAGTTCTTC.

Notes on this clonotype: One end of the junction is discordant with germline, which a read error may explain. The chain links TRBV19 to TRBJ2-5, with 7 bases lining up with TRBD1. Germline values: CDR1 LNHDA, CDR2 SQIVND (reference sequence). The CDR3 runs 13 residues. CDR3 sequence reads: CASTATGREAQYF. The DNA for the CDR3 is TGTGCCAGTACCGCGACAGGGAGAGAGGCCCAGTACTTC.

In DNA form, the CDR3 reads TGTGCCAGCAGTTTAACCCCGGGGACAGAGCAGTACTTC. Residues: CASSLTPGTEQYF. The V call is TRBV27, the J call TRBJ2-7, with a possible D match to TRBD1 (6 bases). Germline V gene lookup returns CDR1 MNHEY and CDR2 SMNVEV (reference sequence). The CDR3 length is 13 residues. Between the trimmed V and J ends, which lost 2 bases and 7 bases, there was a span of 12 bases.

J is TRBJ2-3 and V is TRBV24-1; D might be TRBD1 (5 bases). CDR3 length equals 14 residues. Germline V lookup: CDR1 KGHDR, CDR2 SFDVKD. V dropped 5 bases and J dropped 1 base, with 9 bases sitting between them. The CDR3 DNA reads as TGTGCCACCAGTGGGGGCTCAGGCACAGATACGCAGTATTTT. Translating it yields CATSGGSGTDTQYF.

J is TRBJ2-7 and V is TRBV5-5; possibly TRBD2 for D (5 bases). The CDR3 spans 15 residues. V shed 1 base and J shed 0 bases, with 11 bases lying between them. The germline gives CDR1 SGHKS, CDR2 YYEKEE (reference sequence). The CDR3, as DNA: TGTGCCAGCAGCTTGCTCGGGGTTCCCTCCTACGAGCAGTACTTC. It translates to CASSLLGVPSYEQYF.

In its sample, this clonotype was seen many times. The chain uses TRBV12-3 or TRBV12-4 and TRBJ1-2; D is undetermined. The germline V and J ends were trimmed by 3 bases and 2 bases, with 13 bases remaining between them. This CDR3 has 15 amino acids. CDR3 DNA: TGTGCCAGCAGTTTTGTTGAAAATTTCAACTATGGCTACACCTTC. It encodes CASSFVENFNYGYTF.

This clonotype was seen ten or more times. The V gene is TRBV12-3 or TRBV12-4, the J gene TRBJ2-6; D is tentatively TRBD1 or TRBD2 (5 bases each). Trimming stripped 5 bases from V and 4 bases from J, with 18 bases between. This CDR3 is built from 17 residues. The CDR3 loop reads CASSRSGPVEGANVLTF. The CDR3 DNA sequence: TGTGCCAGCAGTCGATCGGGGCCCGTCGAAGGGGCCAACGTCCTGACTTTC.

Details on this clonotype: The junction differs from germline at one of its ends, possibly a read error. The chain has TRBV24-1 and TRBJ2-5; 8 bases line up with TRBD1. This CDR3 spans 15 amino acids. The germline V gene has CDR1 KGHDR and CDR2 SFDVKD. CDR3 region: CGTSDRTGIGETQYF. CDR3 nucleotides: TGTGGCACCAGTGATCGGACAGGGATCGGAGAGACCCAGTACTTC.

This clonotype was recorded at least ten times. This chain uses TRBV7-3 with TRBJ2-2; 7 bases map to TRBD2. Germline CDR1 and CDR2: SGHTA and FQGTGA. CDR3 length: 16 amino acids. Germline trimming cut 5 bases from V and 1 base from J; bases unmatched to any gene: 7. CDR3 sequence: CASSPVGGRNTGELFF. CDR3 coding DNA: TGTGCCAGCAGCCCGGTCGGCGGGAGGAACACCGGGGAGCTGTTTTTT.

This clonotype was counted a few times. The chain joins TRBV19 to TRBJ2-3; D is perhaps TRBD2 (5 bases). From germline, CDR1 is LNHDA and CDR2 SQIVND (reference sequence). Trimming stripped 2 bases from V and 1 base from J, with 13 bases between. The CDR3 sequence is 16 residues long. The CDR3 protein is CASSIRRELGTDTQYF. The DNA of the CDR3 is TGTGCCAGTAGTATACGTAGGGAGTTGGGCACAGATACGCAGTATTTT. Based on the CDR3 plus reference TRBV19 and TRBJ2-3, the full variable domain is DGGITQSPKYLFRKEGQNVTLSCEQNLNHDAMYWYRQDPGQGLRLIYYSQIVNDFQKGDIAEGYSVSREKKESFPLTVTSAQKNPTAFYLCASSIRRELGTDTQYFGPGTRLTVL.

This clonotype showed up just a few times. The rearrangement links TRBV9 to TRBJ1-1; no firm D call. The ends were cut back, 5 bases at V and 3 bases at J, with 17 bases in the middle. The germline CDR1 and CDR2 sequences are SGDLS and YYNGEE. The CDR3 loop spans 15 amino acids. CDR3 in DNA: TGTGCCAGCAGTTACTCAGGCCGGGGAGACACTGAAGCTTTCTTT. Its protein product is CASSYSGRGDTEAFF.

This clonotype has just a few counts. The V gene is TRBV11-2, the J gene TRBJ1-3; D ambiguous. Deletions cut 3 bases from V and 2 bases from J, with 11 bases between. The germline V gene has CDR1 SGHAT and CDR2 FQNNGV. The CDR3 has 15 residues. The CDR3 protein is CASSFVPSPGNTIYF. The CDR3 region has the DNA TGTGCCAGCAGCTTCGTTCCGTCCCCTGGAAACACCATATATTTT.

The chain joins TRBV25-1 to TRBJ1-1; D gene ambiguous. The V end lost 1 base, the J end lost 1 base, and 7 bases lay between the germline ends. CDR3 size: 14 residues. CDR1 and CDR2 (germline): MGHDK, SYGVNS. CDR3 in DNA: TGTGCCAGCAGTGAATTTGGGGAGAACACTGAAGCTTTCTTT. The encoded protein is CASSEFGENTEAFF.

This clonotype was recorded at least ten times. This chain joins TRBV12-3 or TRBV12-4 and TRBJ1-2, with a weak D call TRBD1 (5 bases). V lost 3 bases and J 8 bases, leaving 13 bases between the germline ends. The CDR3 has 13 amino acids. CDR3 nucleotides: TGTGCCAGCAGTTTGGGCCTTTGGGGGGGCTACACCTTC. Protein: CASSLGLWGGYTF.